This TCR beta chain was obtained from a study of blood T cells in healthy people across ages. Across the whole study: When template switching was applied, about one barcoded beta molecule was captured per two T cells.

Alongside a J-beta primer mix, a sample-barcoded 5' primer served in a second PCR lasting about 6 to 12 cycles. One entry per CDR3 protein results from TCRdb running MiXCR on the 5' RACE reads. The sample has over a million distinct CDR3 sequences; around two fifths are singletons. A few counts support this clonotype. Germline V gene sequence: CDR1 SGHDN, CDR2 FVKESK. The CDR3 contains 14 residues. Sequencing input: blood. The chain uses TRBV14 and TRBJ2-4, with D unresolved. The J call may be incorrect, as the DNA end agrees better with TRBJ2-7. The receptor was derived from a young woman in good health. The CDR3 nucleotides are TGTGCCAGCAGCCGAAGGCGCATCTCTACCGAGCAGTACTTC. Protein product: CASSRRRISTEQYF.